This TCR beta chain was captured in a study of lymphopenia after photon versus proton radiotherapy. The V gene's germline CDR1 is GTSNPN and CDR2 SVGIG (reference sequence). Trimming took off 2 bases at V and 5 bases at J, with 13 bases between the two ends. The CDR3 has 14 amino acids. Overall study findings and caveats: Better survival with proton therapy was suggested as possible, not demonstrated. Oligoclonal CD8+ Temra expansion after nadir drove photon patients' diversity drop. Photon-treated patients lost naive T cells and TCR diversity; proton-treated stayed stable.

About this clone: The target antigen is unknown.

Here immunoSEQ multiplex PCR was the method, and the copy in TCRdb shows in-frame clones only, minus some. The sample shows some 20,000 clones, 75% to 90% of them seen only once. The rearrangement uses TRBV30 and TRBJ1-3; D is unclear. The sequences come from peripheral blood, collected from a patient treated with proton-based radiotherapy. The sequence came from a man aged 65 to 85 with pancreatic cancer. CDR3 coding DNA: TGTGCCTGGAGTAGCGGGGATCGAAGAAACACCATATATTTT. Its translation: CAWSSGDRRNTIYF.